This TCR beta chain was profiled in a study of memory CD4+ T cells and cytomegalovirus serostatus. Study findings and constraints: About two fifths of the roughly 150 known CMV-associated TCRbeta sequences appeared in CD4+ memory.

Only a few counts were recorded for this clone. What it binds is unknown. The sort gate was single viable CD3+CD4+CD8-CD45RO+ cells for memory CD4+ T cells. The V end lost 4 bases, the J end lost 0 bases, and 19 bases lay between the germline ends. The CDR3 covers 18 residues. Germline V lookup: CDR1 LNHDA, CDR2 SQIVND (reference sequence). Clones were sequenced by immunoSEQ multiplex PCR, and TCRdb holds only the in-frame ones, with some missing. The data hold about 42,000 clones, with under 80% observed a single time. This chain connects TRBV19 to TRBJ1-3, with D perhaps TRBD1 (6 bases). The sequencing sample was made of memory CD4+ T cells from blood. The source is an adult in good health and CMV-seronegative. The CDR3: CASSSRQVLSGSGNTIYF. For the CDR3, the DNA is TGTGCCAGTAGTAGTCGACAGGTTCTCTCGGGCTCTGGAAACACCATATATTTT.